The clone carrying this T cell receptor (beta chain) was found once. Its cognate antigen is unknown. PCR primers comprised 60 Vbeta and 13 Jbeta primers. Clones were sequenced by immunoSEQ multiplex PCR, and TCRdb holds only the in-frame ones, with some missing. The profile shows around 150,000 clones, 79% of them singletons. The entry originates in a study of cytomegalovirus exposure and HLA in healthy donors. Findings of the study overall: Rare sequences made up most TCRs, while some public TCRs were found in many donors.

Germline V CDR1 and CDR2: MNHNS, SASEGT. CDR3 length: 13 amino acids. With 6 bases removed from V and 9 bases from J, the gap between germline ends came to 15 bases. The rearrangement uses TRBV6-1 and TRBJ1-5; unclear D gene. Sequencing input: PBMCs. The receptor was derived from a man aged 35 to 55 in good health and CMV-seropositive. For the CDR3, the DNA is TGTGCCAGCAGCTCCCGGGTTACGGGGCCCCAGCATTTT. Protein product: CASSSRVTGPQHF.